A selection of T cell receptor beta chains follows, all from one sample in a study of blood T cells in healthy people across ages. TCRdb analysed the 5' RACE reads with MiXCR anew, one entry per CDR3 protein. The sample lists 920,000 or so distinct CDR3 sequences, 35% to 55% seen once, with approximately 20% in the top ten. Sample: blood. The receptors stem from a woman in her sixties in good health. Each CDR3 is given with its conserved first and last residue. Fields, in order: J gene, clone size, V gene, D gene, CDR3 protein, CDR3 DNA. The D gene is left open where the match is weak. The size field is filled for only some rows; it gives once, few, many or a size class.

TRBJ2-2	NA	TRBV25-1	NA	CASSESKGRRTGELFF	TGTGCCAGCAGTGAAAGCAAGGGAAGGAGGACCGGGGAGCTGTTTTTT
TRBJ2-1	NA	TRBV24-1	TRBD1	CATRDADRGMVKHSNEQFF	TGTGCCACCAGGGACGCCGACAGGGGAATGGTGAAACACAGCAATGAGCAGTTCTTC
TRBJ1-5	NA	TRBV20-1	NA	CSATDKAYSHYSNQPQHF	TGCAGTGCGACAGATAAAGCCTATTCTCATTATAGCAATCAGCCCCAGCATTTT
TRBJ2-7	few	TRBV24-1	NA	CATPTTGVYEQYF	TGTGCCACTCCCACTACCGGAGTCTACGAGCAGTACTTC
TRBJ2-3	NA	TRBV7-9	NA	CASAAGHQFLSTDTQYF	TGTGCCAGCGCAGCGGGACACCAATTCTTGAGCACAGATACGCAGTATTTT
TRBJ1-6	NA	TRBV20-1	NA	CSAKEGFHNSPLHF	TGCAGTGCTAAGGAAGGGTTTCATAATTCACCCCTCCACTTT
TRBJ2-1	NA	TRBV12-3/TRBV12-4	TRBD2	CASSARSSGDYNEQFF	TGTGCCAGCAGTGCCCGATCTAGCGGGGACTACAATGAGCAGTTCTTC
TRBJ2-5	NA	TRBV9	NA	CASSVGVSGLRSWEQYF	TGTGCCAGCAGCGTAGGAGTCTCGGGACTGAGGTCGTGGGAGCAGTACTTC
TRBJ2-1	once	TRBV11-2	NA	CASSLDWWLAVYNEQFF	TGTGCCAGCAGCTTAGATTGGTGGCTAGCTGTATACAATGAGCAGTTCTTC
TRBJ2-7	few	TRBV3-1	TRBD2	CASSQGLAEAYEQYF	TGTGCCAGCAGCCAAGGCCTAGCGGAAGCCTACGAGCAGTACTTC